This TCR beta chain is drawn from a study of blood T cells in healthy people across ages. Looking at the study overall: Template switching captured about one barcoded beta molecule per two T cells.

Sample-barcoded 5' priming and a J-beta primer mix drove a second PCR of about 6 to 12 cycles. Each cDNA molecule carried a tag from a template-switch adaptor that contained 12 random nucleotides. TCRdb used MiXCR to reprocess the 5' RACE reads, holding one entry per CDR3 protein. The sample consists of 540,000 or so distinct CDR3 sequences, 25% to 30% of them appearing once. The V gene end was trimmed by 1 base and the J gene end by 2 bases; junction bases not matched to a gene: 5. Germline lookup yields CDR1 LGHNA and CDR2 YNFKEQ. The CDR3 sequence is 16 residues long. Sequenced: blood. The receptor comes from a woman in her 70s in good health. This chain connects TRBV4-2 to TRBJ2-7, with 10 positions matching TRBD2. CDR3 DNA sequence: TGTGCCAGCAGCCAAGTAACTAGCGGGGCTCCCTACGAGCAGTACTTC. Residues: CASSQVTSGAPYEQYF.